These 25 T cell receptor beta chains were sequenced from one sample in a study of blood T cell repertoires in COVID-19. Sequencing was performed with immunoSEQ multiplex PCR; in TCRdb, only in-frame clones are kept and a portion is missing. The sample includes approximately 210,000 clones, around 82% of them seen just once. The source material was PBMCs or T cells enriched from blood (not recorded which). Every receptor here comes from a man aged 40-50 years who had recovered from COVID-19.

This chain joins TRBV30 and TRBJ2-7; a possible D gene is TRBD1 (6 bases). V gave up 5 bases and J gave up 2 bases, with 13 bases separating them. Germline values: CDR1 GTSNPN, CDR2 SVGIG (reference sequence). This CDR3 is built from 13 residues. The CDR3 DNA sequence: TGTGCCTGGGGACAGCAGGTACCCTACGAGCAGTACTTC. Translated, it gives CAWGQQVPYEQYF.

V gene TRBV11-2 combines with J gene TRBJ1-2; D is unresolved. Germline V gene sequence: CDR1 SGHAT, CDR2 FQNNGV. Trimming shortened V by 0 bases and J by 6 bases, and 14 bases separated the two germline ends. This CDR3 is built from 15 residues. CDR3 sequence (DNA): TGTGCCAGCAGCTTAGATCCCCGTCCCAGTGATGGCTACACCTTC. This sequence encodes CASSLDPRPSDGYTF.

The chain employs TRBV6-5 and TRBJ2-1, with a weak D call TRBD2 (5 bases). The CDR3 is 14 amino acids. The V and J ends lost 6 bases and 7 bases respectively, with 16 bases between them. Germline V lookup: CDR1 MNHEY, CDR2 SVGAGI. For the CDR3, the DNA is TGTGCCAGCAGCGGCACCAAAAGCGGAAATGAGCAGTTCTTC. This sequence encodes CASSGTKSGNEQFF.

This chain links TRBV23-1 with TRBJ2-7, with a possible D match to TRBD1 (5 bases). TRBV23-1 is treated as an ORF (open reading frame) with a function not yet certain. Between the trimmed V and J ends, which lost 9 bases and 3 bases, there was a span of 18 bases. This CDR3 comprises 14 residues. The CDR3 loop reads CARPIRGRRYEQYV. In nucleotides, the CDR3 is TGCGCCAGACCCATTAGGGGCAGGCGCTACGAGCAGTACGTC.

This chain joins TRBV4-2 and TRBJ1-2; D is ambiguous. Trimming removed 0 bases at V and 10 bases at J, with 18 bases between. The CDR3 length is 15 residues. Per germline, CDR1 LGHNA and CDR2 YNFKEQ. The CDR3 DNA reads TGTGCCAGCAGCCAAGATCTGGCCGGCCCGGGGTTCTACACCTTC. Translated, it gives CASSQDLAGPGFYTF.

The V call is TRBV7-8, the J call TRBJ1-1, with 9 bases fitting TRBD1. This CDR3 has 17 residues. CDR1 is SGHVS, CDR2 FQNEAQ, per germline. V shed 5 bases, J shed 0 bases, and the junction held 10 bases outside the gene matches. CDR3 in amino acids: CASSVGTGPTMNTEAFF. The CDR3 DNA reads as TGTGCCAGCAGCGTGGGGACAGGGCCTACTATGAACACTGAAGCTTTCTTT.

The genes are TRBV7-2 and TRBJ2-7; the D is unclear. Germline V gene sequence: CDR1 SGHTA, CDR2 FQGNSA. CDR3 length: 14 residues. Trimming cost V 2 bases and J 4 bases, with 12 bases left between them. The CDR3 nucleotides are TGTGCCAGCAGCTTATCCCTAGGAACTTACGAGCAGTACTTC. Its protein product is CASSLSLGTYEQYF.

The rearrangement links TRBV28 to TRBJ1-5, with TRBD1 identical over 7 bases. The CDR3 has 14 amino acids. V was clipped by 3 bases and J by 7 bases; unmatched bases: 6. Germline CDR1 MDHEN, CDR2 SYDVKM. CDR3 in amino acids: CASSLTGNLQPQHF. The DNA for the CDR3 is TGTGCCAGCAGTTTGACAGGGAATCTCCAGCCCCAGCATTTT.

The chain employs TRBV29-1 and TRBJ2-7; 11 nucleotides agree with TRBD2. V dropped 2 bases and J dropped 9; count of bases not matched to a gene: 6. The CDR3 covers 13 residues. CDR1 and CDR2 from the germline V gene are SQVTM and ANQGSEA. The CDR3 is CSVEIAGGGRQYF. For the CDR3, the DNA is TGCAGCGTTGAAATAGCGGGAGGGGGTCGGCAGTACTTC.

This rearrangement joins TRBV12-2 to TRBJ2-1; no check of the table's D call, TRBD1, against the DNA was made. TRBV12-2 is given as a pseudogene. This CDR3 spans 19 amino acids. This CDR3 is CASRSQSSHRGESYNEQFF. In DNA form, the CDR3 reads TGTGCAAGTCGCTCACAATCATCTCACAGGGGGGAGTCCTACAATGAGCAGTTCTTC.

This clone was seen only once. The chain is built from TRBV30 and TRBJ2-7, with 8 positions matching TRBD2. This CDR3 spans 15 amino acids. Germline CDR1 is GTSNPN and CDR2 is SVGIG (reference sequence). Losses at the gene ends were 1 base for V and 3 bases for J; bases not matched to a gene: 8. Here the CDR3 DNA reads TGTGCCTGGAGTGACCTCGCGGGAGGTAACTACGAGCAGTACTTC. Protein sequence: CAWSDLAGGNYEQYF.

This chain's CDR3 is CASSYSRGGSSYEQYF. Here the CDR3 DNA reads TGTGCCAGCAGTTACTCGAGGGGCGGGAGCTCCTACGAGCAGTACTTC. The chain is built from TRBV6-5 and TRBJ2-7; 7 bases fit TRBD2. In germline, CDR1 is MNHEY, CDR2 SVGAGI. V lost 0 bases to trimming and J lost 0 bases; unmatched junction nucleotides: 5. The CDR3 contains 16 residues.

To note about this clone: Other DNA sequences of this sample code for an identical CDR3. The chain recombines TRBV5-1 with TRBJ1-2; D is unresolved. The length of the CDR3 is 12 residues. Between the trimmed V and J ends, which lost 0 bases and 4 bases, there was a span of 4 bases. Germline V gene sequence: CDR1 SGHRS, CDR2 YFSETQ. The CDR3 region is CASSLESYGYTF. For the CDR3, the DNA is TGCGCCAGCAGCTTGGAGAGCTATGGCTACACCTTC.

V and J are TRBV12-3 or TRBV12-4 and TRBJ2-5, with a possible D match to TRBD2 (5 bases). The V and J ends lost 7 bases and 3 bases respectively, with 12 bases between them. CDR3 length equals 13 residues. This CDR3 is CASTPTEEETQYF. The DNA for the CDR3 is TGTGCCAGCACCCCGACGGAGGAAGAGACCCAGTACTTC.

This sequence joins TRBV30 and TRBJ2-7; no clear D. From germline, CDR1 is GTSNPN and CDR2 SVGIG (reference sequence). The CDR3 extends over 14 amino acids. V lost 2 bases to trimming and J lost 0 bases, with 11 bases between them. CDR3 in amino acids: CAWSRSFSSYEQYV. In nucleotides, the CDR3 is TGTGCCTGGAGTCGTTCGTTTAGCTCCTACGAGCAGTACGTC.

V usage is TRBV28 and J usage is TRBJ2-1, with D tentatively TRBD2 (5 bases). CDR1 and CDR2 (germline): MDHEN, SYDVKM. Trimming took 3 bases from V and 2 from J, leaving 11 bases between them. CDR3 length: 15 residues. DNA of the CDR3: TGTGCCAGCAGTTTTGGTCTAGCCGCCTACAATGAGCAGTTCTTC. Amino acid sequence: CASSFGLAAYNEQFF.

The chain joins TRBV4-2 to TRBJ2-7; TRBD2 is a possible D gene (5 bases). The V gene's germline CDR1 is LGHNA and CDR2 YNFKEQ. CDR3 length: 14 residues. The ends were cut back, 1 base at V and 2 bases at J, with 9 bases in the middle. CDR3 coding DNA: TGTGCCAGCAGCCAAGGCGGGTCAGCCTACGAGCAGTACTTC. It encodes CASSQGGSAYEQYF.

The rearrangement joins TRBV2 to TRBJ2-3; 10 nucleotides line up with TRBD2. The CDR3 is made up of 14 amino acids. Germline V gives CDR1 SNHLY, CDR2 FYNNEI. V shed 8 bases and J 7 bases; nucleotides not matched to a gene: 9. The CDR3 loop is CASLSGRARNTQYF. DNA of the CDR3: TGTGCCAGCCTAAGCGGGAGGGCCAGGAATACGCAGTATTTT.

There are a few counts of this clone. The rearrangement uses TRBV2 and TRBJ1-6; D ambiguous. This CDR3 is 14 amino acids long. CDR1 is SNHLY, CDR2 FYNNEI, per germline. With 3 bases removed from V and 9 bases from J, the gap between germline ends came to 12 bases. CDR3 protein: CASSDPKPGSPLHF. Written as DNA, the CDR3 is TGTGCCAGCAGTGACCCAAAACCGGGTTCACCCCTCCACTTT.

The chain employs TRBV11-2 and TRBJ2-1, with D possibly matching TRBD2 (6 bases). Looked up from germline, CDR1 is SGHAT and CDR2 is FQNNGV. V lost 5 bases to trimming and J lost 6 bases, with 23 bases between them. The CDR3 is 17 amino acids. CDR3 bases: TGTGCCAGCAGCCCCCTACGTCACGGAAGGGGAGGCAATGAGCAGTTCTTC. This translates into CASSPLRHGRGGNEQFF.

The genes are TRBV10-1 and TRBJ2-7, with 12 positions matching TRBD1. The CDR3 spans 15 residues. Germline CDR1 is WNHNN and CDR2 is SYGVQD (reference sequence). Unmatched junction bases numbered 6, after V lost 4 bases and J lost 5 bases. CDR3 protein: CASSGPGQGAHEQYF. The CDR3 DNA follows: TGCGCCAGCAGTGGTCCGGGACAGGGGGCCCACGAGCAGTACTTC.

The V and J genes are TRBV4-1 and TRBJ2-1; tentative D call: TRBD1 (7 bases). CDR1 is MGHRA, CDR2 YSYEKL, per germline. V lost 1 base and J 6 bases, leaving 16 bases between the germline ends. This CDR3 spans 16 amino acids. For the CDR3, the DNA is TGCGCCAGCAGCCAAGTAAATCCCCAGGGGGGCAATGAGCAGTTCTTC. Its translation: CASSQVNPQGGNEQFF.

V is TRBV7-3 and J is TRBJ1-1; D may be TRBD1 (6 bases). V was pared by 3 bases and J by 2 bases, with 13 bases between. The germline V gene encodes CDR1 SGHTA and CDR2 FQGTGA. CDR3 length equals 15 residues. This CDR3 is CASSFLQGVNTEAFF. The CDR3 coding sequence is TGTGCCAGCAGCTTCCTACAGGGTGTTAACACTGAAGCTTTCTTT.

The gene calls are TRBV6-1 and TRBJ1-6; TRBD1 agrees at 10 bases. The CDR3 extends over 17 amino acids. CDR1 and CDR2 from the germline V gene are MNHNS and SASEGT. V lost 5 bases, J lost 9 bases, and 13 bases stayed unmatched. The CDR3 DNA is TGTGCCAGCAGTAAAGGGAGAACCGGGACAGGGGCTTCACCCCTCCACTTT. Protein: CASSKGRTGTGASPLHF.

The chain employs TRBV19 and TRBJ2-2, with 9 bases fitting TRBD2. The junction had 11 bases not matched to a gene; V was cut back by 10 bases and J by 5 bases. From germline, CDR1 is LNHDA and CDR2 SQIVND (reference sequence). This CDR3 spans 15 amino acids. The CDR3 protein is CATKIAGESTGELFF. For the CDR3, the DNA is TGTGCCACAAAAATAGCGGGAGAGTCAACCGGGGAGCTGTTTTTT.